This TCR beta chain came from a study of technical replicates of blood from several donors. V was clipped by 5 bases and J by 5 bases; unmatched bases: 4. This CDR3 comprises 14 residues. Germline V lookup: CDR1 LNHDA, CDR2 SQIVND (reference sequence). Sequenced by immunoSEQ multiplex PCR; TCRdb stores in-frame clones only, minus some. This sample has about 89,000 clones, with approximately 94% found just once. Sequencing was performed on T cells isolated from PBMCs. The chain joins TRBV19 to TRBJ2-7; 12 bases fit TRBD2. The sequence derives from a human donor in good health. In nucleotides, the CDR3 is TGTGCCAGTAGTCTAGCGGGAGGGCAAAACGAGCAGTACTTC. Amino acid sequence: CASSLAGGQNEQYF.